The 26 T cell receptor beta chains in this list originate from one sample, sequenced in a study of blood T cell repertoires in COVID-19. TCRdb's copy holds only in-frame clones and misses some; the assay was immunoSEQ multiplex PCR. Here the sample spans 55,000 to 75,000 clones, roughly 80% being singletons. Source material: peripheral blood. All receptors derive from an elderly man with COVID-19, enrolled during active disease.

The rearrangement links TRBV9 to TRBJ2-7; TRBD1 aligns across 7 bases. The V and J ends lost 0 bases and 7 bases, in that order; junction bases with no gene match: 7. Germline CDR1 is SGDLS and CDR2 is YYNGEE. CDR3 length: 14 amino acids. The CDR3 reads CASSVAGRDSEQYF. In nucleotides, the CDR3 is TGTGCCAGCAGCGTAGCCGGCAGGGACAGTGAGCAGTACTTC.

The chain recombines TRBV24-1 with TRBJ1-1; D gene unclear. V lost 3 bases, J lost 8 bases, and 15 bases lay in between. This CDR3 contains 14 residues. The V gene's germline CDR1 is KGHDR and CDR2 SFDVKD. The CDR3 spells CATSDPDTPGEAFF. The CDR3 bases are TGTGCCACCAGTGATCCTGACACCCCCGGCGAAGCTTTCTTT.

The CDR3 here is CASSRNGGMYEQYF. DNA of the CDR3: TGTGCCAGCAGCCGAAATGGGGGGATGTACGAGCAGTACTTC. The chain is built from TRBV6-2 or TRBV6-3 and TRBJ2-7; tentative D call: TRBD2 (6 bases). The V gene lost 6 bases and the J gene lost 4 bases, with 16 bases spanning the gap. CDR1 and CDR2 from the germline V gene are MNHEY and SVGEGT. The CDR3 covers 14 residues.

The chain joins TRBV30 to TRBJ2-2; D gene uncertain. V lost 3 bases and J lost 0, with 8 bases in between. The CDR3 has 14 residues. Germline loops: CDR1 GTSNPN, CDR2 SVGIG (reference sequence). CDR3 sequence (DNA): TGTGCCTGGAGCCCTACGGCGAACACCGGGGAGCTGTTTTTT. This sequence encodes CAWSPTANTGELFF.

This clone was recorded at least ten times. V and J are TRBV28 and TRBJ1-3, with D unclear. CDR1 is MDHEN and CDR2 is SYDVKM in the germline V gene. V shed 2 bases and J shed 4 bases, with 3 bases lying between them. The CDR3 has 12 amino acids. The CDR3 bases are TGTGCCAGCAGTTTACGGGGAAACACCATATATTTT. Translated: CASSLRGNTIYF.

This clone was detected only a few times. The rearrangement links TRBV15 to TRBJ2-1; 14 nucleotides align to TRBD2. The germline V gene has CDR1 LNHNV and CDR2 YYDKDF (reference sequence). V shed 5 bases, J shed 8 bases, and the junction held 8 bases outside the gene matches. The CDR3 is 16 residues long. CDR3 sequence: CATSPAGTSGRYEQFF. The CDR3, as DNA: TGTGCCACCAGCCCGGCGGGGACTAGCGGGAGATATGAGCAGTTCTTC.

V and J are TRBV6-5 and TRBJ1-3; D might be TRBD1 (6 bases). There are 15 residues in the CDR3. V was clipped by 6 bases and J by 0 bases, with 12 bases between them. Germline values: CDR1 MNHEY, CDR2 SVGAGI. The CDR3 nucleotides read TGTGCCAGCAGGCGAACAGGGACCTCTGGAAACACCATATATTTT. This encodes CASRRTGTSGNTIYF.

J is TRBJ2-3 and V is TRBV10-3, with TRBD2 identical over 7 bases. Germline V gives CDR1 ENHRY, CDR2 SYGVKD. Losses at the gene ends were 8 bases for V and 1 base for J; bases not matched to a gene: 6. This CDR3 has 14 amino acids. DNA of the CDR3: TGTGCCATCGGCGGGAGCGAAGGCACAGATACGCAGTATTTT. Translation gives CAIGGSEGTDTQYF.

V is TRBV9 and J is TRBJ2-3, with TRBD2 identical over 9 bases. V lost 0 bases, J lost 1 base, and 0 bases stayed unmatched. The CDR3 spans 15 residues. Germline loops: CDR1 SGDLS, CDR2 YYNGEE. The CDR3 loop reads CASSVGLAGTDTQYF. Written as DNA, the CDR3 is TGTGCCAGCAGCGTAGGACTAGCGGGCACAGATACGCAGTATTTT. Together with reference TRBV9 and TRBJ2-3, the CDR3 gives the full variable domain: DSGVTQTPKHLITATGQRVTLRCSPRSGDLSVYWYQQSLDQGLQFLIQYYNGEERAKGNILERFSAQQFPDLHSELNLSSLELGDSALYFCASSVGLAGTDTQYFGPGTRLTVL.

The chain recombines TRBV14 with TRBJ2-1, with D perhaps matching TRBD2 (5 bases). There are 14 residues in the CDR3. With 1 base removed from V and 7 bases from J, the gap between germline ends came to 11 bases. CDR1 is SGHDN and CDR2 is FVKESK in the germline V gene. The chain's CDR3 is CASSQASRRNEQFF. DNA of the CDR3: TGTGCCAGCAGCCAAGCGTCAAGGAGGAATGAGCAGTTCTTC. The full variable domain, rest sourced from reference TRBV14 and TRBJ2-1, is EAGVTQFPSHSVIEKGQTVTLRCDPISGHDNLYWYRRVMGKEIKFLLHFVKESKQDESGMPNNRFLAERTGGTYSTLKVQPAELEDSGVYFCASSQASRRNEQFFGPGTRLTVL.

Written as DNA, the CDR3 is TGCGCCAGCAGCCGAGGCGTCAGGGGATACACTGAAGCTTTCTTT. Amino acid sequence: CASSRGVRGYTEAFF. This rearrangement joins TRBV4-3 to TRBJ1-1; weak D call: TRBD1 (6 bases). CDR1 and CDR2 from the germline V gene are LGHNA and YSLEER. The CDR3 contains 15 residues. The V end was cut by 4 bases, the J end by 3 bases, with 15 bases between.

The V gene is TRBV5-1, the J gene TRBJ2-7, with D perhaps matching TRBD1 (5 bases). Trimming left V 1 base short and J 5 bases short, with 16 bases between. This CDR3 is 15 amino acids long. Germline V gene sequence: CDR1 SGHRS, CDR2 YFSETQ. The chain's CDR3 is CASSLIGQGIDEQYF. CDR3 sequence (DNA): TGCGCCAGCAGCTTGATCGGGCAGGGTATAGACGAGCAGTACTTC.

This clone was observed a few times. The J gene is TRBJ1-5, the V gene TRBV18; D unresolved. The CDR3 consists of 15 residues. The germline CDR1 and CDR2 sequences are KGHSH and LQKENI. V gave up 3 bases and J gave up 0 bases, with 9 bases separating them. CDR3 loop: CASSPGVYSNQPQHF. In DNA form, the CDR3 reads TGTGCCAGCTCACCGGGAGTTTATAGCAATCAGCCCCAGCATTTT.

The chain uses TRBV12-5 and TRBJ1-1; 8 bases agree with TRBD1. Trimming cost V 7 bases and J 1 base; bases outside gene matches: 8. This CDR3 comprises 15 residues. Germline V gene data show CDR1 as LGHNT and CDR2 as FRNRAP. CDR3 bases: TGTGCTAGTGCCCTCGGGCAGGGGGCGAACACTGAAGCTTTCTTT. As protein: CASALGQGANTEAFF.

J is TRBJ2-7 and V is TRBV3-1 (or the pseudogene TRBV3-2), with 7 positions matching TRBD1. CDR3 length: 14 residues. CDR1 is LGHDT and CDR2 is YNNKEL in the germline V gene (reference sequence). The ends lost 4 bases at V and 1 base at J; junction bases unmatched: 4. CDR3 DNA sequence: TGTGCCAGCAGCCCCCGGGACAGTTCCTACGAGCAGTACTTC. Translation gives CASSPRDSSYEQYF.

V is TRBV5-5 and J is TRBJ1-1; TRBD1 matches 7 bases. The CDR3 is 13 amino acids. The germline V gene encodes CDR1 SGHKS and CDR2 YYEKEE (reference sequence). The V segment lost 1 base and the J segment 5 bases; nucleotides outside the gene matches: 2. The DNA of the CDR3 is TGTGCCAGCAGCTTGCCAGGGGGAACTGAAGCTTTCTTT. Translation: CASSLPGGTEAFF.

The CDR3 nucleotides are TGTGCCAGTAGTATGAGGCGGAATCAGCCCCAGCATTTT. Encoded protein: CASSMRRNQPQHF. The chain carries TRBV19 and TRBJ1-5, with D hard to call. Germline lookup yields CDR1 LNHDA and CDR2 SQIVND (reference sequence). This CDR3 contains 13 residues. Trimming shortened V by 3 bases and J by 4 bases, and 7 bases separated the two germline ends.

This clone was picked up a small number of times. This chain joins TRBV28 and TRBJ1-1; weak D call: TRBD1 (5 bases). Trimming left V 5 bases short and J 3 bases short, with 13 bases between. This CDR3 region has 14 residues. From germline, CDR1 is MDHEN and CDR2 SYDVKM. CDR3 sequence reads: CASSPRQSYTEAFF. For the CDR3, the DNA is TGTGCCAGCAGTCCTCGACAGTCCTACACTGAAGCTTTCTTT.

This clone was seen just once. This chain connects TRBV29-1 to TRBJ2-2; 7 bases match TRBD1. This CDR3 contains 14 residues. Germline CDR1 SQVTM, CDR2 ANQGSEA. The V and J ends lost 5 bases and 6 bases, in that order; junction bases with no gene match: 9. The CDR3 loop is CSVLDRQGPGELFF. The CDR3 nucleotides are TGCAGCGTTTTAGACCGACAGGGACCCGGGGAGCTGTTTTTT.

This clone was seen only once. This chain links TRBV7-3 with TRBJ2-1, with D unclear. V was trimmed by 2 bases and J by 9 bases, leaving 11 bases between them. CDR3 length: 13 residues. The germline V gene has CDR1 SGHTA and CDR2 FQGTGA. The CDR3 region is CASSLQSGSEQFF. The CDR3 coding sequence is TGTGCCAGCAGCTTACAGTCAGGTAGTGAGCAGTTCTTC.

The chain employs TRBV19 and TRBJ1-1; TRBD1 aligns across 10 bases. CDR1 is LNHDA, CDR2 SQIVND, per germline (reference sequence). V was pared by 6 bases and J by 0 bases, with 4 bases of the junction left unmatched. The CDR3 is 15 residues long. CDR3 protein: CASRTGGGMNTEAFF. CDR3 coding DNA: TGTGCCAGTAGGACAGGGGGCGGGATGAACACTGAAGCTTTCTTT.

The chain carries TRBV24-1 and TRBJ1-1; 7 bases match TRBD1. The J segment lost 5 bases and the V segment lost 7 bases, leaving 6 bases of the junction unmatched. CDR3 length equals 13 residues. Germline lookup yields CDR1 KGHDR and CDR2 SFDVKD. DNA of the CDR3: TGTGCCACCAGAGGGGGCGTAGGAACTGAAGCTTTCTTT. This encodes CATRGGVGTEAFF.

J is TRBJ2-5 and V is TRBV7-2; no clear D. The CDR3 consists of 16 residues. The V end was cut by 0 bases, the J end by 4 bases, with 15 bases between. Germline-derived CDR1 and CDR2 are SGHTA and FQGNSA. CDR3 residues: CASSLATDRIRETQYF. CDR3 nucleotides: TGTGCCAGCAGCTTAGCTACTGATCGTATACGAGAGACCCAGTACTTC.

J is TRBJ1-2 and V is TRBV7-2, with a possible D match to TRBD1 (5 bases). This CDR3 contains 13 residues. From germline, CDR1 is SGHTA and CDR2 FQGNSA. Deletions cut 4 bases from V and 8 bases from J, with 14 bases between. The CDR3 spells CASSYTRGDGYTF. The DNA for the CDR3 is TGTGCCAGCAGCTATACACGGGGGGACGGCTACACCTTC. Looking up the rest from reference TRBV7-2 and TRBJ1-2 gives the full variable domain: GAGVSQSPSNKVTEKGKDVELRCDPISGHTALYWYRQSLGQGLEFLIYFQGNSAPDKSGLPSDRFSAERTGGSVSTLTIQRTQQEDSAVYLCASSYTRGDGYTFGSGTRLTVV.

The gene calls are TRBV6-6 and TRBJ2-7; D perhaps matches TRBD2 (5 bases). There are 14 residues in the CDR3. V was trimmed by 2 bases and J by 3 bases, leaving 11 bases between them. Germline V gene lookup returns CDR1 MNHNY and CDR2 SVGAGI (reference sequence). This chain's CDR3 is CASSYRTGIYEQYV. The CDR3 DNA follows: TGTGCCAGCAGTTACCGGACTGGGATCTACGAGCAGTACGTC.

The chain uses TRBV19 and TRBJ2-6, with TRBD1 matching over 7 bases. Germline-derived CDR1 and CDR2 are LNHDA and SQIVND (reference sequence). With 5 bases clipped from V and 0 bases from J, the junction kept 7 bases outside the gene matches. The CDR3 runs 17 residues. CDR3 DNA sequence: TGTGCCAGTAGTGCCCGGGACAGCCCCTCTGGGGCCAACGTCCTGACTTTC. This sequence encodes CASSARDSPSGANVLTF.